Reported below is one T cell receptor (beta chain). The data are from a study of technical replicates of blood from a handful of donors. Produced via immunoSEQ multiplex PCR; TCRdb's table is partial and in-frame only. In the table there are tens of thousands of clones, 90% to 95% of which are singletons. The TCR comes from a human donor in good health. Sequencing input: T cells isolated from PBMCs.

CDR3 in DNA: TGTGCCAGCAGCTTAGGGCGGGAGGGCCTGATGCAGCAGTTCTTC. Its translation: CASSLGREGLMQQFF. This rearrangement joins TRBV7-3 to TRBJ2-1; 9 positions agree with TRBD2. Unmatched junction bases numbered 10, after V lost 2 bases and J lost 11 bases. The CDR3 spans 15 residues. From germline, CDR1 is SGHTA and CDR2 FQGTGA.